Included here is one TCR beta chain sequence, with context. The primer mix had 60 Vbeta and 13 Jbeta primers. Here immunoSEQ multiplex PCR was the method, and the copy in TCRdb shows in-frame clones only, minus some. The sample lists about 90,000 clones, around 66% occurring once. Healthy donors of bone marrow made up the group. The sample originates from a study of cytomegalovirus exposure and HLA in healthy donors. The length of the CDR3 is 17 residues. Trimming at V came to 4 bases and at J to 6 bases, leaving 14 bases not matched to a gene. CDR1 LGHNA and CDR2 YNFKEQ come from the germline V gene. The source of this sequence is a man younger than 40 in good health and CMV-seronegative. This chain joins TRBV4-2 and TRBJ2-4, with 8 bases that match TRBD1. Sequenced sample: PBMCs. CDR3 amino acids: CASSPLVRQGMGNIQYF. CDR3 nucleotides: TGTGCCAGCAGCCCCCTGGTACGACAGGGGATGGGAAACATTCAGTACTTC.